Following are 29 T cell receptor beta chains from one sample sequenced in a study of OX40 agonist ivuxolimab in advanced cancers. The protocol was immunoSEQ multiplex PCR, while the TCRdb copy is restricted to in-frame clones and leaves out a portion. This table holds roughly 63,000 clones, 80% to 90% found once. The sample consisted of CD4+ or CD8+ T cells sorted from blood, taken in a trial of the OX40 agonist ivuxolimab. The receptors were gathered from an adult with an advanced solid tumor such as melanoma, head and neck, liver or kidney cancer.

This clone was counted only a few times. For the CDR3, the DNA is TGTGCCAGCACCCTGAATAGCGGGAGGGTGCAGTTCTTC. Its translation is CASTLNSGRVQFF. This chain uses TRBV11-2 with TRBJ2-1; 11 bases line up with TRBD2. Germline V CDR1 and CDR2: SGHAT, FQNNGV. The CDR3 has 13 amino acids. V trimming: 7 bases; J trimming: 12 bases; junction bases outside the gene matches: 8.

V gene TRBV6-5 combines with J gene TRBJ2-3, with 14 bases fitting TRBD2. Germline loops: CDR1 MNHEY, CDR2 SVGAGI. The CDR3 contains 15 residues. Germline trimming cut 5 bases from V and 5 bases from J; bases unmatched to any gene: 3. CDR3 residues: CASSPGTSGGDTQYF. In DNA, the CDR3 is TGTGCCAGCAGTCCCGGGACTAGCGGGGGAGATACGCAGTATTTT.

This clone was seen a few times. V usage is TRBV20-1 and J usage is TRBJ1-1; no clear D gene. The CDR3 sequence is 9 residues long. Germline V gene lookup returns CDR1 DFQATT and CDR2 SNEGSKA (reference sequence). CDR3 sequence reads: CSPRTEAFF. CDR3 nucleotides: TGCAGCCCGAGGACTGAAGCTTTCTTT.

The chain carries TRBV7-8 and TRBJ2-1; the match to TRBD2 covers 10 bases. The CDR3 extends over 17 amino acids. V lost 2 bases, J lost 5 bases, and 9 bases stayed unmatched. Germline assignment: CDR1 SGHVS and CDR2 FQNEAQ. For the CDR3, the DNA is TGTGCCAGCAGCTTACTAGCGGGAGAGGGCCCAGACAATGAGCAGTTCTTC. Its protein is CASSLLAGEGPDNEQFF.

The chain employs TRBV27 and TRBJ2-3, with 13 nucleotides matching TRBD2. Germline CDR1 reads MNHEY; CDR2 reads SMNVEV (reference sequence). V was pared by 6 bases and J by 4 bases, with 4 bases of the junction left unmatched. The CDR3 consists of 15 residues. CDR3 coding DNA: TGTGCCAGCAGCCAGACTAGCGGGAGGTCAGATACGCAGTATTTT. Its protein is CASSQTSGRSDTQYF.

This clone was recorded once. The chain carries TRBV7-6 and TRBJ2-5; no reliable D call. The CDR3 has 13 amino acids. Germline CDR1 SGHVS, CDR2 FNYEAQ. With 1 base removed from V and 2 bases from J, the gap between germline ends came to 5 bases. The CDR3 sequence is CASSLERQETQYF. In DNA, the CDR3 is TGTGCCAGCAGCTTAGAACGTCAAGAGACCCAGTACTTC. Variable domain in full (rest from reference TRBV7-6 and TRBJ2-5): GAGVSQSPRYKVTKRGQDVALRCDPISGHVSLYWYRQALGQGPEFLTYFNYEAQQDKSGLPNDRFSAERPEGSISTLTIQRTEQRDSAMYRCASSLERQETQYFGPGTRLLVL.

The V call is TRBV5-4, the J call TRBJ2-1; D is unresolved. The V gene's germline CDR1 is SGHNT and CDR2 YYREEE (reference sequence). V was shortened by 0 bases and J by 4 bases, with 8 bases between the two germline ends. The CDR3 is 14 amino acids. CDR3 region: CASSLDSGYNEQFF. CDR3 bases: TGTGCCAGCAGCTTGGACTCCGGATACAATGAGCAGTTCTTC.

This chain uses TRBV4-1 with TRBJ2-7, with TRBD1 matching 10 bases. The J segment lost 7 bases and the V segment lost 3 bases, leaving 9 bases of the junction unmatched. CDR3 length: 15 residues. Germline CDR1 and CDR2: MGHRA and YSYEKL. DNA of the CDR3: TGCGCCAGCAGCCAGGGGTTTGGACAGGGGGGAGAGCAGTACGTC. Its protein product is CASSQGFGQGGEQYV.

In its sample, this clone was seen a few times. The chain carries TRBV5-1 and TRBJ2-1; 14 nucleotides agree with TRBD2. The CDR3 spans 15 residues. V dropped 4 bases and J dropped 7; count of bases not matched to a gene: 4. Germline CDR1 reads SGHRS; CDR2 reads YFSETQ. In DNA form, the CDR3 reads TGCGCCAGCAGCCCAGGGACTAGCGGGAGTAATGAGCAGTTCTTC. Residues: CASSPGTSGSNEQFF.

This clone has only a few counts. The chain employs TRBV2 and TRBJ1-1; D is unresolved. This CDR3 is 11 amino acids long. Trimming cost V 7 bases and J 6 bases, with 9 bases left between them. The germline CDR1 and CDR2 sequences are SNHLY and FYNNEI. CDR3 coding DNA: TGTGCCAGCAAGGGAGGTCCTGAAGCTTTCTTT. Translation gives CASKGGPEAFF.

Turning to this clone: Different DNA sequences within this sample yield the same CDR3. V gene TRBV27 combines with J gene TRBJ1-5; no firm D call. With 6 bases removed from V and 2 bases from J, the gap between germline ends came to 20 bases. Looked up from germline, CDR1 is MNHEY and CDR2 is SMNVEV (reference sequence). This CDR3 has 17 residues. The CDR3 protein is CASSETPRRVGNQPQHF. CDR3 in DNA: TGTGCCAGCAGCGAGACCCCCCGGAGGGTCGGCAATCAGCCCCAGCATTTT.

The chain is built from TRBV4-3 and TRBJ2-1, with 13 nucleotides matching TRBD2. The CDR3 is 16 residues long. From germline, CDR1 is LGHNA and CDR2 YSLEER. With 3 bases clipped from V and 2 bases from J, the junction kept 1 base outside the gene matches. CDR3 coding DNA: TGCGCCAGCAGCCAGGGACTAGCGGGGACCTACAATGAGCAGTTCTTC. Translation gives CASSQGLAGTYNEQFF.

The gene calls are TRBV7-9 and TRBJ1-4; D not certain. Germline CDR1 reads SEHNR; CDR2 reads FQNEAQ (reference sequence). The germline V and J ends were trimmed by 3 bases and 7 bases, with 12 bases remaining between them. The CDR3 is 14 amino acids. The CDR3 region has the DNA TGTGCCAGCAGCTTCGGGCGAGACGGTGAAAAACTGTTTTTT. Translated: CASSFGRDGEKLFF.

The rearrangement joins TRBV2 to TRBJ2-7; 7 nucleotides line up with TRBD2. CDR3 length equals 13 residues. From germline, CDR1 is SNHLY and CDR2 FYNNEI. The junction had 10 bases not matched to a gene; V was cut back by 10 bases and J by 4 bases. The CDR3 loop is CAITSAGLYEQYV. CDR3 in DNA: TGTGCCATAACCTCGGCGGGACTATACGAGCAGTACGTC.

This sequence joins TRBV19 and TRBJ1-1; unclear D gene. Germline V gives CDR1 LNHDA, CDR2 SQIVND (reference sequence). The V and J ends lost 7 bases and 1 base respectively, with 7 bases between them. The CDR3 sequence is 12 residues long. CDR3 in amino acids: CASKNWNTEAFF. The CDR3 region has the DNA TGTGCCAGTAAAAACTGGAACACTGAAGCTTTCTTT.

The V gene is TRBV28, the J gene TRBJ1-1, with TRBD1 as a possible D gene (5 bases). The ends were cut back, 9 bases at V and 0 bases at J, with 23 bases in the middle. The germline V gene encodes CDR1 MDHEN and CDR2 SYDVKM. The CDR3 has 17 amino acids. CDR3 region: CASINRGVQNMNTEAFF. The DNA for the CDR3 is TGTGCCAGTATAAACCGAGGGGTTCAAAATATGAACACTGAAGCTTTCTTT.

This chain links TRBV28 with TRBJ2-1; 11 positions match TRBD2. The J segment lost 4 bases and the V segment lost 3 bases, leaving 5 bases of the junction unmatched. CDR1 is MDHEN, CDR2 SYDVKM, per germline. The CDR3 has 16 residues. CDR3 region: CASSFRLAGTYNEQFF. The CDR3 coding sequence is TGTGCCAGCAGTTTCAGACTAGCGGGAACTTACAATGAGCAGTTCTTC.

The chain has TRBV13 and TRBJ2-7, with D possibly called TRBD1 or TRBD2 (6 bases each). Per germline, CDR1 PRHDT and CDR2 FYEKMQ (reference sequence). Deletions cut 5 bases from V and 5 bases from J, with 13 bases between. The CDR3 is 13 amino acids. CDR3 in DNA: TGTGCCAGCAGCCCAATGAGGGGGGACGAGCAGTACTTC. Translating gives CASSPMRGDEQYF. The full variable domain, with the rest looked up from reference TRBV13 and TRBJ2-7, is AAGVIQSPRHLIKEKRETATLKCYPIPRHDTVYWYQQGPGQDPQFLISFYEKMQSDKGSIPDRFSAQQFSDYHSELNMSSLELGDSALYFCASSPMRGDEQYFGPGTRLTVT.

This clone was seen just once. V gene TRBV7-6 combines with J gene TRBJ1-2; 7 nucleotides line up with TRBD1. V trimming: 4 bases; J trimming: 0 bases; junction bases outside the gene matches: 14. CDR1 is SGHVS, CDR2 FNYEAQ, per germline. The CDR3 covers 18 residues. CDR3 sequence reads: CASSSQGLPTDPNYGYTF. The CDR3 DNA follows: TGTGCCAGCAGCTCACAGGGGCTACCAACGGACCCTAACTATGGCTACACCTTC. The full variable domain, completed using reference TRBV7-6 and TRBJ1-2, is GAGVSQSPRYKVTKRGQDVALRCDPISGHVSLYWYRQALGQGPEFLTYFNYEAQQDKSGLPNDRFSAERPEGSISTLTIQRTEQRDSAMYRCASSSQGLPTDPNYGYTFGSGTRLTVV.

The chain employs TRBV13 and TRBJ1-3; D remains unclear. The CDR3 contains 17 residues. Germline V gene lookup returns CDR1 PRHDT and CDR2 FYEKMQ (reference sequence). V lost 3 bases, J lost 2 bases, and 17 bases lay in between. CDR3 residues: CASSFLVVGDTGNTIYF. Here the CDR3 DNA reads TGTGCCAGCAGCTTCCTCGTAGTGGGAGATACTGGAAACACCATATATTTT.

The V gene is TRBV6-1, the J gene TRBJ2-1; D ambiguous. Trimming cost V 3 bases and J 0 bases, with 3 bases left between them. This CDR3 comprises 13 residues. Germline loops: CDR1 MNHNS, CDR2 SASEGT. The CDR3 DNA follows: TGTGCCAGCAGTGACAGCTCCTACAATGAGCAGTTCTTC. The encoded protein is CASSDSSYNEQFF.

This clone was seen just once. The rearrangement joins TRBV27 to TRBJ1-1; D is perhaps TRBD1 (6 bases). The V gene's germline CDR1 is MNHEY and CDR2 SMNVEV (reference sequence). This CDR3 has 14 residues. V shed 4 bases and J shed 2 bases, with 11 bases lying between them. In DNA form, the CDR3 reads TGTGCCAGCAGTTCGAAGGGGGATAACACTGAAGCTTTCTTT. Translation gives CASSSKGDNTEAFF.

The chain uses TRBV4-1 and TRBJ2-3; D unresolved. The ends were cut back, 4 bases at V and 0 bases at J, with 8 bases in the middle. The CDR3 is made up of 14 amino acids. Germline V gene lookup returns CDR1 MGHRA and CDR2 YSYEKL. CDR3 loop: CASSRSESTDTQYF. In nucleotides, the CDR3 is TGCGCCAGCAGCCGCTCCGAGAGCACAGATACGCAGTATTTT.

This clone was observed a single time. The J gene is TRBJ2-2, the V gene TRBV9, with D possibly being TRBD2 (6 bases). CDR3 size: 18 residues. With 3 bases removed from V and 0 bases from J, the gap between germline ends came to 18 bases. Germline V gives CDR1 SGDLS, CDR2 YYNGEE. The CDR3 is CASSAFGGGAPNTGELFF. The CDR3 nucleotides read TGTGCCAGCAGCGCTTTCGGCGGAGGGGCTCCGAACACCGGGGAGCTGTTTTTT. The full variable domain, completed using reference TRBV9 and TRBJ2-2, is DSGVTQTPKHLITATGQRVTLRCSPRSGDLSVYWYQQSLDQGLQFLIQYYNGEERAKGNILERFSAQQFPDLHSELNLSSLELGDSALYFCASSAFGGGAPNTGELFFGEGSRLTVL.

J is TRBJ1-1 and V is TRBV7-8; 7 bases line up with TRBD1. The length of the CDR3 is 12 residues. V lost 5 bases to trimming and J lost 8 bases; unmatched junction nucleotides: 5. CDR1 and CDR2 (germline): SGHVS, FQNEAQ. The CDR3 region has the DNA TGTGCCAGCAGCGTCCGGGACAGAGAAGCTTTCTTT. Residues: CASSVRDREAFF.

V is TRBV9 and J is TRBJ1-4; D remains ambiguous. Trimming took off 0 bases at V and 4 bases at J, with 10 bases between the two ends. The CDR3 consists of 15 residues. Germline V gene data show CDR1 as SGDLS and CDR2 as YYNGEE. The DNA for the CDR3 is TGTGCCAGCAGCGTAGCGGGCCGGTTTAATGAAAAACTGTTTTTT. It specifies CASSVAGRFNEKLFF.

The genes are TRBV7-9 and TRBJ2-7; weak D call: TRBD1 (6 bases). Germline CDR1 and CDR2: SEHNR and FQNEAQ (reference sequence). The CDR3 has 12 amino acids. Trimming took 8 bases from V and 3 from J, leaving 11 bases between them. CDR3 in amino acids: CASSGTYYEQYF. In nucleotides, the CDR3 is TGTGCCAGCTCCGGGACATACTACGAGCAGTACTTC. The entire variable domain, with the rest obtained from reference TRBV7-9 and TRBJ2-7, is as follows: DTGVSQNPRHKITKRGQNVTFRCDPISEHNRLYWYRQTLGQGPEFLTYFQNEAQLEKSRLLSDRFSAERPKGSFSTLEIQRTEQGDSAMYLCASSGTYYEQYFGPGTRLTVT.

This chain uses TRBV19 with TRBJ2-3, with 9 bases lining up with TRBD1. Germline CDR1 is LNHDA and CDR2 is SQIVND (reference sequence). The CDR3 runs to 15 residues. V lost 6 bases, J lost 6 bases, and 10 bases stayed unmatched. Written as DNA, the CDR3 is TGTGCCAGTAGAAATACCGACAGGGGGGGTGATACGCAGTATTTT. Translated, it gives CASRNTDRGGDTQYF. Supplemented by reference TRBV19 and TRBJ2-3, the full variable domain reads DGGITQSPKYLFRKEGQNVTLSCEQNLNHDAMYWYRQDPGQGLRLIYYSQIVNDFQKGDIAEGYSVSREKKESFPLTVTSAQKNPTAFYLCASRNTDRGGDTQYFGPGTRLTVL.

This chain connects TRBV28 to TRBJ1-2, with D possibly TRBD1 on 5 matching bases. The CDR3 consists of 18 residues. With 3 bases removed from V and 8 bases from J, the gap between germline ends came to 28 bases. Per germline, CDR1 MDHEN and CDR2 SYDVKM. For the CDR3, the DNA is TGTGCCAGCAGTTTTACTATGGCGCAGGGACTTTCATTTCAGGGCTACACCTTC. It encodes CASSFTMAQGLSFQGYTF.